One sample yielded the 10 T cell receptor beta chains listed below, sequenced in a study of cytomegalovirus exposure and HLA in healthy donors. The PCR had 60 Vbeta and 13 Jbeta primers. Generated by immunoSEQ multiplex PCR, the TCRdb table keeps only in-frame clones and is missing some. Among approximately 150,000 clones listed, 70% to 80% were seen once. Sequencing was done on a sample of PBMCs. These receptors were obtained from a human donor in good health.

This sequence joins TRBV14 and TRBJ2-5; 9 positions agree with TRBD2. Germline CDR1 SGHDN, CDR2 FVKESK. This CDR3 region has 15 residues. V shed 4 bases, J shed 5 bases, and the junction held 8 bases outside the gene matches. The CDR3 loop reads CASSRYLAGEETQYF. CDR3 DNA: TGTGCCAGCAGCCGATACTTAGCGGGAGAGGAGACCCAGTACTTC.

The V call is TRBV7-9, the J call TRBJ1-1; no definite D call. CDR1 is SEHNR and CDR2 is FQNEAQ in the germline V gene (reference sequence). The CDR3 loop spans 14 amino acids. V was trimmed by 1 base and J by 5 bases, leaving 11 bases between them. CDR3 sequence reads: CASSLDRFETEAFF. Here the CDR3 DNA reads TGTGCCAGCAGCTTAGACCGCTTTGAGACTGAAGCTTTCTTT.

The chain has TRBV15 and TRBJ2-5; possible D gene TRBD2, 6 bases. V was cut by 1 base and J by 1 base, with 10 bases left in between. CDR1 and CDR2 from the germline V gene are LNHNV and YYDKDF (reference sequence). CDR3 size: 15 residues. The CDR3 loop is CATSRVVGSQETQYF. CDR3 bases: TGTGCCACCAGCAGAGTGGTCGGGAGCCAAGAGACCCAGTACTTC.

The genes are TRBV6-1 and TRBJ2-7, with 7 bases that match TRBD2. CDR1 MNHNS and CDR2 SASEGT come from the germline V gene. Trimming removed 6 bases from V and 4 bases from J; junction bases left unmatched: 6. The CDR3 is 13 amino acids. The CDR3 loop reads CASRGGSMYEQYF. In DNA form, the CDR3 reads TGTGCCAGCAGGGGCGGGAGCATGTACGAGCAGTACTTC.

This CDR3 is CASSGYQTGTVYGYTF. The CDR3 nucleotides are TGTGCCAGCAGTGGGTACCAAACCGGGACAGTCTATGGCTACACCTTC. The V gene is TRBV25-1, the J gene TRBJ1-2, with 7 bases lining up with TRBD1. J was trimmed by 4 bases and V by 4 bases; bases with no gene match: 12. This CDR3 comprises 16 residues. Germline assignment: CDR1 MGHDK and CDR2 SYGVNS.

The CDR3 nucleotides read TGTGCCAGCAGCCAGGGACTAGCGGGAGGTCAGGAGACCCAGTACTTC. This encodes CASSQGLAGGQETQYF. The chain couples TRBV7-3 to TRBJ2-5; 15 bases are shared with TRBD2. CDR1 SGHTA and CDR2 FQGTGA come from the germline V gene. V lost 5 bases to trimming and J lost 5 bases; unmatched junction nucleotides: 6. The CDR3 sequence is 16 residues long.

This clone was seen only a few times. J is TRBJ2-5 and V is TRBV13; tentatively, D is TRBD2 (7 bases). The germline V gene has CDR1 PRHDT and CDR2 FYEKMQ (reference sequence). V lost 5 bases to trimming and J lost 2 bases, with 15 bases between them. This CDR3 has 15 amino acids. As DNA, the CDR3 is TGTGCCAGCAGCCTACGGGGGGCCCCACAAGAGACCCAGTACTTC. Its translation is CASSLRGAPQETQYF.

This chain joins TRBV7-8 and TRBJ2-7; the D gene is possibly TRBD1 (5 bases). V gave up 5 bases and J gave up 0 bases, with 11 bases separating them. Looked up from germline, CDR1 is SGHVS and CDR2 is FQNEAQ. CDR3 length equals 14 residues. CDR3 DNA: TGTGCCAGCAGCCCAAATACAGGCTCCTACGAGCAGTACTTC. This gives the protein CASSPNTGSYEQYF. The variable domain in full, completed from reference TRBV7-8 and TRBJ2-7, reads GAGVSQSPRYKVAKRGQDVALRCDPISGHVSLFWYQQALGQGPEFLTYFQNEAQLDKSGLPSDRFFAERPEGSVSTLKIQRTQQEDSAVYLCASSPNTGSYEQYFGPGTRLTVT.

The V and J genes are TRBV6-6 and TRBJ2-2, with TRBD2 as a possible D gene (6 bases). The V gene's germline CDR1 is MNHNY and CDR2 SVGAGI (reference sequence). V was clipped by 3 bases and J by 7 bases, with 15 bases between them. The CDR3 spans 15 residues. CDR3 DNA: TGTGCCAGCAGTTATCGAACCCGGGGGAACGGGGAGCTGTTTTTT. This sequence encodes CASSYRTRGNGELFF.

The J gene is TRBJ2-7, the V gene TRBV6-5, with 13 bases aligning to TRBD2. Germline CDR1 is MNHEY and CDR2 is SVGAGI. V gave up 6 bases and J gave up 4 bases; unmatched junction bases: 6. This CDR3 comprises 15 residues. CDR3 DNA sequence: TGTGCCAGCAGGATTGGGACTAGCGGGATATACGAGCAGTACTTC. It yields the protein CASRIGTSGIYEQYF.